This is a list of T cell receptor beta chains from one sample in a study of blood T cell repertoires in COVID-19. Libraries were prepared by immunoSEQ multiplex PCR; TCRdb keeps only in-frame clonotypes and omits some of them. The sample holds a few hundred thousand clones; roughly 87% are singletons and the top ten take 3.5% to 5.5%. Sequencing input: peripheral blood. These receptors were obtained from a woman between 35 and 50 years old who had recovered from COVID-19. The CDR3 runs from the conserved cysteine through the conserved F or W. D genes are given only for firm matches. Where a row states a size, it is once, few, many or the class of an expanded clone; other rows omit it.

clone size | J gene | D gene | V gene | CDR3 DNA | CDR3 protein
. | TRBJ1-5 | . | TRBV10-3 | TGTGCCATCAGCGCTGACGGGAATCAGCCCCAGCATTTT | CAISADGNQPQHF
. | TRBJ1-5 | . | TRBV19 | TGTGCCAGTAGTATAATTACAAGCAATCAGCCCCAGCATTTT | CASSIITSNQPQHF
few | TRBJ2-5 | . | TRBV9 | TGTGCCAGCAGCGTAGACGCCTCCGCGGGGGAGACCCAGTACTTC | CASSVDASAGETQYF
few | TRBJ2-7 | . | TRBV28 | TGTGCCAGCACCTTTCGGGGGGCGGGGGAGCAGTACTTC | CASTFRGAGEQYF
. | TRBJ2-1 | TRBD2 | TRBV4-3 | TGCGCCAGCAGCCAAGATCTCGAGCGGGAGCGCCATGAGCAGTTCTTC | CASSQDLERERHEQFF
once | TRBJ1-1 | . | TRBV9 | TGTGCCAGCAGCGTAGAACAGGGCGGCATGAACACTGAAGCTTTCTTT | CASSVEQGGMNTEAFF
few | TRBJ1-2 | . | TRBV5-6 | TGTGCCAGCAGCTTGTATCGGGAACACTATGGCTACACCTTC | CASSLYREHYGYTF
. | TRBJ1-6 | TRBD1 | TRBV10-3 | TGTGCCATCAGTGGCGACAGGGGGAATTCACCCCTCCACTTT | CAISGDRGNSPLHF
. | TRBJ2-5 | TRBD1 | TRBV3-1/TRBV3-2 | TGTGCCAGCAGCCTATCCGGGACAGGGGAGACCCAGTACTTC | CASSLSGTGETQYF
. | TRBJ2-5 | TRBD1 | TRBV6-5 | TGTGCCAGCCAGACAGGGGGCGATTTGGAGACCCAGTACTTC | CASQTGGDLETQYF
once | TRBJ1-4 | TRBD1 | TRBV7-4 | TGTGCCAGCAGCATCCGGGACAGAAGTGAAAAACTGTTTTTT | CASSIRDRSEKLFF
. | TRBJ1-2 | . | TRBV28 | TGTGCCAGCAGTTTTAACGGGGGAAGGGTTGGCTACACCTTC | CASSFNGGRVGYTF
. | TRBJ2-2 | . | TRBV10-3 | TGTGCCATCAGCCGGGACTTGGACACCGGGGAGCTGTTTTTT | CAISRDLDTGELFF
. | TRBJ1-3 | . | TRBV28 | TGTGCCAGCAGTATGGGCAACTCTGGAAACACCATATATTTT | CASSMGNSGNTIYF
once | TRBJ2-2 | TRBD2 | TRBV5-4 | TGTGCCAGCAGCTTGGGTAGCGGGGGGGCCGGCGGGGAGCTGTTTTTT | CASSLGSGGAGGELFF
. | TRBJ2-4 | . | TRBV6-1 | TGTGCCAGCAGTGGACAGGGAGGAGGCAAAAACATTCAGTACTTC | CASSGQGGGKNIQYF
. | TRBJ2-7 | TRBD2 | TRBV19 | TGTGCCAGTAGTGCGGTAGCGGGGCCCTCCTACGAGCAGTACTTC | CASSAVAGPSYEQYF
. | TRBJ1-1 | . | TRBV10-1 | TGCGCCAGCAGCCGAGGGAACTTGAACACTGAAGCTTTCTTT | CASSRGNLNTEAFF
. | TRBJ2-5 | . | TRBV28 | TGTGCCAGCAGTTACGGGGTGGGGGAGACCCAGTACTTC | CASSYGVGETQYF
. | TRBJ2-7 | . | TRBV5-4 | TGTGCCAGCAGCCCCGCTAGCGCCCACGAGCAGTACTTC | CASSPASAHEQYF
. | TRBJ2-5 | TRBD2 | TRBV18 | TGTGCCAGCTCACCGACCGGGACTAAGAGGTACCAAGAGACCCAGTACTTC | CASSPTGTKRYQETQYF
. | TRBJ2-5 | TRBD2 | TRBV6-2/TRBV6-3 | TGTGCCAGCAGTCCAACGGGACTAGCGGGGGGAGAGACCCAGTACTTC | CASSPTGLAGGETQYF
. | TRBJ1-1 | . | TRBV24-1 | TGTGCCACCAGCAGGGGTTTGGGCACTGAAGCTTTCTTT | CATSRGLGTEAFF
. | TRBJ1-4 | . | TRBV28 | TGTGCCAGTACCCCAGGGGCCATTAATGAAAAACTGTTTTTT | CASTPGAINEKLFF
. | TRBJ2-1 | TRBD2 | TRBV9 | TGTGCCAGCAGCGCCTTCACTAGCGGATCCTACAATGAGCAGTTCTTC | CASSAFTSGSYNEQFF
. | TRBJ2-6 | TRBD1 | TRBV5-1 | TGCGCCAGCAGCTGGGACAGTTTCTCTGGGGCCAACGTCCTGACTTTC | CASSWDSFSGANVLTF
. | TRBJ1-1 | . | TRBV27 | TGTGCCAGCAGTTTATGGGAGGGGTACACTGAAGCTTTCTTT | CASSLWEGYTEAFF
. | TRBJ1-5 | . | TRBV9 | TGTGCCAGCAGCGTAGACGGGGGACGGGGCAATCAGCCCCAGCATTTT | CASSVDGGRGNQPQHF
once | TRBJ2-7 | . | TRBV4-1 | TGCGCCAGCAGCCAAGATCTTGGGGGCTCAGCTTACGAGCAGTACTTC | CASSQDLGGSAYEQYF
. | TRBJ1-3 | . | TRBV7-6 | TGTGCCAGCGGGGCCGGGAGGATCAAACTCTCTGGAAACACCATATATTTT | CASGAGRIKLSGNTIYF
. | TRBJ1-5 | . | TRBV19 | TGTGGGCGAGCCGACAACAGGGATCAGCCCCAGCATTTT | CGRADNRDQPQHF
. | TRBJ1-1 | . | TRBV30 | TGTGCCTGGAGTGATGCCAGTATTTCTTTCTTT | CAWSDASISFF
. | TRBJ2-2 | . | TRBV5-1 | TGCGCCAGCAGCTTGGGTGACACGAACACCGGGGAGCTGTTTTTT | CASSLGDTNTGELFF
. | TRBJ1-5 | TRBD1 | TRBV30 | TGTGCCTGGAAAAGACCCCCCGGGACAGATCTGACCTTCCCTCAGCCCCAGCATTTT | CAWKRPPGTDLTFPQPQHF
. | TRBJ1-4 | TRBD1 | TRBV27 | TGTGCCAGCAGTCCCCCGGGACAGGGGGCAAAAAAACTGTTTTTT | CASSPPGQGAKKLFF
. | TRBJ2-5 | . | TRBV3-1/TRBV3-2 | TGTGCCAGCAGCCGACGTAGCCTCTCAGCCCCAGAGACCCAGTACTTC | CASSRRSLSAPETQYF
. | TRBJ1-2 | . | TRBV7-9 | TGTGCCAGCAGCCAGACGTCGGGAGCGAACTATGGCTACACCTTC | CASSQTSGANYGYTF
few | TRBJ1-1 | . | TRBV27 | TGTGCCAGCAGTTTTAGTGGTCCGGGGAACACTGAAGCTTTCTTT | CASSFSGPGNTEAFF
. | TRBJ2-5 | . | TRBV15 | TGTGCCACCAGCAGAGATCTAGCGAACCAAGAGACCCAGTACTTC | CATSRDLANQETQYF
. | TRBJ2-5 | . | TRBV19 | TGTGCCAGTAGGGGGGCAGGGTGGGAGACCCAGTACTTC | CASRGAGWETQYF
. | TRBJ1-5 | . | TRBV4-2 | TGTGCCAGCAGCCCTGAGGCGGGTCTAAAGAGCAATCAGCCCCAGCATTTT | CASSPEAGLKSNQPQHF
. | TRBJ2-1 | TRBD2 | TRBV3-1/TRBV3-2 | TGTGCCAGCAGCCTTCTATGGACTAGCGGGGGGCGTTACAATGAGCAGTTCTTC | CASSLLWTSGGRYNEQFF
. | TRBJ1-4 | . | TRBV5-6 | TGTGCCAGCAGCTTGGATTCCTCAACTAATGAAAAACTGTTTTTT | CASSLDSSTNEKLFF
. | TRBJ1-5 | . | TRBV11-2 | TGTGCCAGCAGCGCCGGGACACGTAGCAATCAGCCCCAGCATTTT | CASSAGTRSNQPQHF
. | TRBJ2-5 | . | TRBV2 | TGTGCCAGCCAGAACCAAGAGACCCAGTACTTC | CASQNQETQYF
. | TRBJ2-2 | . | TRBV11-3 | TGTGCCAGCAGCCCCCAGGCGATGAACACCGGGGAGCTGTTTTTT | CASSPQAMNTGELFF
. | TRBJ2-1 | TRBD2 | TRBV19 | TGTGCCAGTAGTCCCCAAGGCCGGGGGGATGAGCAGTTCTTC | CASSPQGRGDEQFF
. | TRBJ2-7 | TRBD1 | TRBV7-9 | TGTGCCAGCAGCCCTGGTCGAGGGACAGGTAACGAGCAGTACTTC | CASSPGRGTGNEQYF